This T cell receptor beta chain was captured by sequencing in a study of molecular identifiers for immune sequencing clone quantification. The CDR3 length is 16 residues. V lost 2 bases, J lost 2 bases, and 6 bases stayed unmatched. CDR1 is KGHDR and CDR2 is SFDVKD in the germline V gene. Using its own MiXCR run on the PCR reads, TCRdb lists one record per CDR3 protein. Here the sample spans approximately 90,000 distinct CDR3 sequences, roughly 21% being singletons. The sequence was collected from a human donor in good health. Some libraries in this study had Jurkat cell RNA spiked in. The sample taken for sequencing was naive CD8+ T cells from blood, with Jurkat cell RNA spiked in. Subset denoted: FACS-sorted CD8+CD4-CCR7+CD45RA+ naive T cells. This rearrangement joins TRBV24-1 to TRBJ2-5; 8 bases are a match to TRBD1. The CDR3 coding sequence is TGTGCCACCAGTGATTCAGGGGGCGGGATTCAAGAGACCCAGTACTTC. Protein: CATSDSGGGIQETQYF.